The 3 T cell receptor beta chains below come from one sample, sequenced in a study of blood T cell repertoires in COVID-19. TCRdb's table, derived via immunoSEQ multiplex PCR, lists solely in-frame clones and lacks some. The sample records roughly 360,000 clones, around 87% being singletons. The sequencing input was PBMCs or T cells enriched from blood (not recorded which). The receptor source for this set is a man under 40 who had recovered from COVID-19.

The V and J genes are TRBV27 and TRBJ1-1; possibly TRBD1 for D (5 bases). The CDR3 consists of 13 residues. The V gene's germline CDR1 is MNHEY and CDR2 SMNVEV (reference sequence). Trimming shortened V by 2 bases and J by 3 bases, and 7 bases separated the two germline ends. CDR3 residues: CASSLLRDTEAFF. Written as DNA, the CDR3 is TGTGCCAGCAGTTTACTCAGGGACACTGAAGCTTTCTTT.

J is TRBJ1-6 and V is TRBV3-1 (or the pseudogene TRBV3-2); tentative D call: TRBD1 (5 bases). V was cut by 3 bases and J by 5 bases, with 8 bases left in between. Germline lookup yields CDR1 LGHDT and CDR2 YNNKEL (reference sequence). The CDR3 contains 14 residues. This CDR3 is CASSHQGHNSPLHF. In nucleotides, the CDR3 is TGTGCCAGCAGCCATCAGGGTCATAATTCACCCCTCCACTTT.

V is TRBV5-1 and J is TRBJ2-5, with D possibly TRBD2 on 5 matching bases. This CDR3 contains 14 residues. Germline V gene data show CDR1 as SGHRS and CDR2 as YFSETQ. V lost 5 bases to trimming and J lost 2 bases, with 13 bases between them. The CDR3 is CASRGLTGQETQYF. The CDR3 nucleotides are TGCGCCAGCAGGGGGTTGACGGGGCAAGAGACCCAGTACTTC.